One sample yielded the 20 T cell receptor beta chains listed below, sequenced in a study of blood T cell repertoires in COVID-19. Sequencing was performed with immunoSEQ multiplex PCR; in TCRdb, only in-frame clones are kept and a portion is missing. The sample lists roughly 300,000 clones, approximately 84% occurring once. The sample was peripheral blood. These receptors all stem from a human donor with COVID-19, enrolled during active disease. The donor label of this sample is uncertain.

The chain has TRBV7-2 and TRBJ1-1, with D unresolved. Trimming left V 2 bases short and J 0 bases short, with 7 bases between. CDR1 and CDR2 from the germline V gene are SGHTA and FQGNSA. This CDR3 is 14 amino acids long. CDR3 bases: TGTGCCAGCAGCTTATGGAGCTTGAACACTGAAGCTTTCTTT. This gives the protein CASSLWSLNTEAFF.

The chain couples TRBV24-1 to TRBJ2-7; D possibly corresponds to TRBD1 (7 bases). The germline gives CDR1 KGHDR, CDR2 SFDVKD. The ends were cut back, 6 bases at V and 5 bases at J, with 19 bases in the middle. This CDR3 is built from 15 residues. For the CDR3, the DNA is TGTGCCACCAGTACTGGGGGGCAGGGGGTTAACGAGCAGTACTTC. Residues: CATSTGGQGVNEQYF.

Only one count was recorded for this clone. The V and J genes are TRBV2 and TRBJ2-7; TRBD1 aligns across 7 bases. Germline CDR1 and CDR2: SNHLY and FYNNEI. CDR3 length equals 13 residues. J was trimmed by 2 bases and V by 6 bases; bases with no gene match: 4. Here the CDR3 reads CASRGGQTYEQYF. The CDR3 DNA sequence: TGTGCCAGCAGAGGGGGACAGACCTACGAGCAGTACTTC.

This sequence joins TRBV25-1 and TRBJ1-1; no firm D call. The V end lost 1 base, the J end lost 10 bases, and 7 bases lay between the germline ends. Germline loops: CDR1 MGHDK, CDR2 SYGVNS. The CDR3 is 11 residues long. The CDR3 nucleotides are TGTGCCAGCAGTGAATTTTTTATAGCTTTCTTT. It yields the protein CASSEFFIAFF.

There are a few counts of this clone. The chain employs TRBV6-5 and TRBJ1-3; 7 bases agree with TRBD1. V was pared by 0 bases and J by 2 bases, with 4 bases of the junction left unmatched. This CDR3 is 16 amino acids long. The V gene's germline CDR1 is MNHEY and CDR2 SVGAGI. As DNA, the CDR3 is TGTGCCAGCAGTTACTCCACAGGGGATGCTGGAAACACCATATATTTT. This codes for CASSYSTGDAGNTIYF.

The CDR3 loop is CATSSLGAQAEAFF. CDR3 in DNA: TGTGCCACCAGTAGTCTGGGGGCTCAGGCTGAAGCTTTCTTT. This chain uses TRBV24-1 with TRBJ1-1; D may be TRBD1 (6 bases). V was shortened by 6 bases and J by 6 bases, with 16 bases between the two germline ends. In germline, CDR1 is KGHDR, CDR2 SFDVKD. This CDR3 spans 14 amino acids.

The genes are TRBV7-9 and TRBJ2-7; weak D call: TRBD2 (6 bases). Looked up from germline, CDR1 is SEHNR and CDR2 is FQNEAQ (reference sequence). V was shortened by 4 bases and J by 0 bases, with 16 bases between the two germline ends. The CDR3 runs to 16 residues. CDR3 sequence: CASSYLGGRYSYEQYF. CDR3 bases: TGTGCCAGCAGCTACCTTGGGGGGAGATACTCCTACGAGCAGTACTTC. The variable domain in full, with the rest retrieved from reference TRBV7-9 and TRBJ2-7, is DTGVSQNPRHKITKRGQNVTFRCDPISEHNRLYWYRQTLGQGPEFLTYFQNEAQLEKSRLLSDRFSAERPKGSFSTLEIQRTEQGDSAMYLCASSYLGGRYSYEQYFGPGTRLTVT.

The chain joins TRBV11-2 to TRBJ1-6; TRBD1 agrees at 9 bases. This CDR3 comprises 17 residues. The J segment lost 3 bases and the V segment lost 1 base, leaving 4 bases of the junction unmatched. Germline V CDR1 and CDR2: SGHAT, FQNNGV. The CDR3 sequence is CASSLGQGGFYNSPLHF. The CDR3 DNA reads as TGTGCCAGCAGCTTAGGACAGGGGGGGTTCTATAATTCACCCCTCCACTTT.

The chain is built from TRBV18 and TRBJ1-1; 7 positions agree with TRBD1. The ends lost 4 bases at V and 2 bases at J; junction bases unmatched: 4. The CDR3 has 14 residues. The germline V gene encodes CDR1 KGHSH and CDR2 LQKENI. CDR3 in DNA: TGTGCCAGCTCACTCGGGACAGCCAACACTGAAGCTTTCTTT. This codes for CASSLGTANTEAFF. Filled out from reference TRBV18 and TRBJ1-1, the complete variable domain reads NAGVMQNPRHLVRRRGQEARLRCSPMKGHSHVYWYRQLPEEGLKFMVYLQKENIIDESGMPKERFSAEFPKEGPSILRIQQVVRGDSAAYFCASSLGTANTEAFFGQGTRLTVV.

The chain has TRBV28 and TRBJ1-1, with 7 nucleotides matching TRBD1. After removal of 5 bases from V and 0 bases from J, the junction contained 6 bases not matched to a gene. This CDR3 contains 15 residues. Germline values: CDR1 MDHEN, CDR2 SYDVKM. The CDR3 protein is CASSRTGTMNTEAFF. For the CDR3, the DNA is TGTGCCAGCAGTCGGACAGGTACAATGAACACTGAAGCTTTCTTT.

The V and J genes are TRBV3-1 (or the pseudogene TRBV3-2) and TRBJ1-2; the match to TRBD1 covers 11 bases. The junction had 2 bases not matched to a gene; V was cut back by 3 bases and J by 8 bases. Germline loops: CDR1 LGHDT, CDR2 YNNKEL (reference sequence). The CDR3 loop spans 13 amino acids. The CDR3 reads CASSHGDRGGYTF. CDR3 nucleotides: TGTGCCAGCAGCCACGGGGACAGGGGGGGCTACACCTTC.

This clone was seen a few times. The V gene is TRBV19, the J gene TRBJ1-5; D unclear. This CDR3 has 15 residues. The V end lost 1 base, the J end lost 7 bases, and 14 bases lay between the germline ends. From germline, CDR1 is LNHDA and CDR2 SQIVND (reference sequence). The CDR3 spells CASSIVGLAGQPQHF. In nucleotides, the CDR3 is TGTGCCAGTAGTATAGTCGGGCTTGCGGGCCAGCCCCAGCATTTT.

This chain uses TRBV4-1 with TRBJ2-7; 11 bases are shared with TRBD2. The CDR3 is 17 amino acids. The germline V gene encodes CDR1 MGHRA and CDR2 YSYEKL. With V trimmed by 2 bases and J by 7 bases, 13 bases remained unmatched. The chain's CDR3 is CASSQTTSGSLSWEQYF. Here the CDR3 DNA reads TGCGCCAGCAGCCAAACAACTAGCGGGAGTCTTAGTTGGGAGCAGTACTTC.

The chain uses TRBV28 and TRBJ1-5; D is unclear. V lost 10 bases and J lost 4, with 11 bases in between. This CDR3 comprises 12 residues. From germline, CDR1 is MDHEN and CDR2 SYDVKM. The DNA for the CDR3 is TGTGCCATCTGTAAGCATAATCAGCCCCAGCATTTT. This codes for CAICKHNQPQHF.

This clone was recorded once. The chain uses TRBV7-3 and TRBJ2-1, with 11 bases matching TRBD2. The germline V gene encodes CDR1 SGHTA and CDR2 FQGTGA. CDR3 length: 17 amino acids. The J segment lost 7 bases and the V segment lost 1 base, leaving 9 bases of the junction unmatched. DNA of the CDR3: TGTGCCAGCAGCTTAATTTATCCGACTAGCGGGATTAATGAGCAGTTCTTC. Protein product: CASSLIYPTSGINEQFF.

This clone was counted only a few times. This sample includes further DNA sequences coding for the same CDR3. The chain couples TRBV7-2 to TRBJ2-3, with 7 bases identical to TRBD2. CDR1 is SGHTA, CDR2 FQGNSA, per germline. Unmatched junction bases numbered 4, after V lost 5 bases and J lost 5 bases. The CDR3 runs to 13 residues. CDR3 region: CASSPQRGDTQYF. The CDR3 region has the DNA TGTGCCAGCAGCCCGCAGCGGGGAGATACGCAGTATTTT.

The chain uses TRBV3-1 (or the pseudogene TRBV3-2) and TRBJ2-7, with D tentatively TRBD1 (5 bases). Trimming stripped 3 bases from V and 9 bases from J, with 18 bases between. CDR3 length: 14 residues. Germline CDR1 is LGHDT and CDR2 is YNNKEL (reference sequence). DNA for the CDR3: TGTGCCAGCAGCCAGATCCCTGACAGAGTGTCGCAGTACTTC. The encoded protein is CASSQIPDRVSQYF.

J is TRBJ2-2 and V is TRBV5-1; 7 bases are a match to TRBD1. The ends lost 4 bases at V and 0 bases at J; junction bases unmatched: 3. The CDR3 length is 15 residues. Germline CDR1 and CDR2: SGHRS and YFSETQ. CDR3 nucleotides: TGCGCCAGCAGCCGGGGACAGTCGAACACCGGGGAGCTGTTTTTT. Translated, it gives CASSRGQSNTGELFF.

This rearrangement joins TRBV29-1 to TRBJ2-1, with 11 bases that match TRBD2. CDR1 and CDR2 from the germline V gene are SQVTM and ANQGSEA. The V gene end was trimmed by 0 bases and the J gene end by 11 bases; junction bases not matched to a gene: 12. The CDR3 length is 16 residues. The CDR3 loop reads CSVEDGSGRASGKQFF. DNA of the CDR3: TGCAGCGTTGAAGATGGTAGCGGGAGGGCTAGTGGGAAGCAGTTCTTC.

The chain carries TRBV30 and TRBJ2-2; tentative D call: TRBD2 (6 bases). The CDR3 totals 15 residues. Germline CDR1 and CDR2: GTSNPN and SVGIG (reference sequence). V lost 6 bases and J lost 1, with 15 bases in between. The CDR3 DNA sequence: TGTGCCTGTACCGGGACTTACGTGAACACCGGGGAGCTGTTTTTT. Translation: CACTGTYVNTGELFF.